The clone carrying this T cell receptor (beta chain) was seen a few times. Antigen specificity is unknown. This CDR3 is built from 13 residues. V was clipped by 0 bases and J by 6 bases, with 8 bases between them. Germline V gives CDR1 MGHRA, CDR2 YSYEKL. The data were obtained in a study of T cell repertoires in cytomegalovirus infection. On the study more broadly: It was the public TCR beta signatures that indicated both CMV infection and matching HLA type.

MiXCR, applied by TCRdb to the reads, yields one record per CDR3 protein. In the table there are approximately 300,000 distinct CDR3 sequences, more than 20% of which are singletons. This sample comprised cultured PBMCs, obtained from culture after CMV antigen stimulation. This clonotype was sampled from a human donor in good health (CMV status not recorded). Some clones in this sample may be carry-over from other donors' samples. The chain uses TRBV4-1 and TRBJ1-1; the D gene is possibly TRBD1 (6 bases). CDR3 residues: CASSQEGGPEAFF. As DNA, the CDR3 is TGCGCCAGCAGCCAAGAGGGGGGCCCTGAAGCTTTCTTT.